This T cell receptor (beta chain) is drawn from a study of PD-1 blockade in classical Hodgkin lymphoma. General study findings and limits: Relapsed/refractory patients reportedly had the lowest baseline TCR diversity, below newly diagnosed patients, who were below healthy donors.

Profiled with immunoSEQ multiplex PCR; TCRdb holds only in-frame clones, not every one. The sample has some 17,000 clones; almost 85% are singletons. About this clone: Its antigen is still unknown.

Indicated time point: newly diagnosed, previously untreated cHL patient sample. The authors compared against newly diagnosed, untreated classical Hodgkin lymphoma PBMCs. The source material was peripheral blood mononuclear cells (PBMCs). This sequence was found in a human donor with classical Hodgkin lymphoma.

The CDR3 loop is CASARVGNGNTIYF. The CDR3 nucleotides are TGTGCCAGCGCCCGTGTGGGCAATGGAAACACCATATATTTT. J is TRBJ1-3 and V is TRBV28; no clear D. V was cut by 8 bases and J by 3 bases, with 14 bases left in between. CDR1 is MDHEN and CDR2 is SYDVKM in the germline V gene. This CDR3 has 14 amino acids.